Included here is one TCR beta chain sequence, with context. Trimming at V came to 10 bases and at J to 9 bases, leaving 9 bases not matched to a gene. Per the germline V gene, CDR1 is LNHDA and CDR2 is SQIVND (reference sequence). This CDR3 region has 13 residues. This sample was taken from a study of blood T cell repertoires in COVID-19. Turning to the study itself: From the United States, Italy and Spain came samples of acute and convalescent COVID-19. T cells, B-cell-depleted T cells, or PBMCs supplied cDNA or gDNA.

Authors' methods: Using reference gene primer amplification, nucleated cell counts were estimated. TCRdb keeps only in-frame clones here, not all; method: immunoSEQ multiplex PCR. V and J calls and clone size are copied from that table; D and trimming were computed from the DNA. The sample shows approximately 240,000 clones, around four fifths of them seen only once. This TCR was sampled from a woman aged 60-75 years with active or convalescent COVID-19. Material: peripheral blood. The V call is TRBV19, the J call TRBJ2-1; 10 nucleotides align to TRBD1. CDR3 residues: CATRDRGKSEQFF. The CDR3 DNA sequence: TGTGCCACCCGGGACAGGGGAAAAAGTGAGCAGTTCTTC.